The T cell receptor beta chain under discussion was sequenced for a study of cytotoxic CD8 clonotypes in ibrutinib-treated CLL. On the study more broadly: Responses: roughly 25 partial, 2 complete; after median around 70 months, around 15 stayed remitted, around 12 progressed.

The trim removed 5 bases at V and 8 bases at J, leaving 7 bases unmatched. Looked up from germline, CDR1 is MDHEN and CDR2 is SYDVKM. The CDR3 has 14 residues. Depths of 1 in 200,000 to 1 in 1 million T cells were the sequencing target. This table comes from immunoSEQ multiplex PCR, and its TCRdb copy is limited to in-frame clones, with some not included. This sample has tens of thousands of clones, with roughly nine tenths found just once. Specimen: PBMCs, collected after 12 months of ibrutinib treatment. The TCR comes from a human donor with chronic lymphocytic leukemia. This chain uses TRBV28 with TRBJ2-4; 9 bases are shared with TRBD1. CDR3 protein: CASSPTGGPDIQYF. In nucleotides, the CDR3 is TGTGCCAGCAGTCCAACAGGGGGCCCGGACATTCAGTACTTC.